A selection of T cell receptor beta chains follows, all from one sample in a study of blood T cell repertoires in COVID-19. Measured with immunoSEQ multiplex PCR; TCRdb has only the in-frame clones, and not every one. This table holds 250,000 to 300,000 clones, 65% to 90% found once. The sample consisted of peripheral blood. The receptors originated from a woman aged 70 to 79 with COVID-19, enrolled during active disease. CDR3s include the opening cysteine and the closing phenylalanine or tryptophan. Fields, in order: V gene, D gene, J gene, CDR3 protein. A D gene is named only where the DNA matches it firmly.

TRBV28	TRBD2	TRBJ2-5	CASSLSLAGGQETQYF
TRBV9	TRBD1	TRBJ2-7	CASSVAGTGIDEQYF
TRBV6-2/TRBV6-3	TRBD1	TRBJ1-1	CASGPGQGSSRGAFF
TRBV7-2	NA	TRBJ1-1	CASSLGGGGTEAFF
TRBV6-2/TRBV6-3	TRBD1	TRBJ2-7	CASSYSGQGSYEQYF
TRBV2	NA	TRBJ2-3	CARQGRVTDTQYF
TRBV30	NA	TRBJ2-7	CAWSLPRYSYEQYF
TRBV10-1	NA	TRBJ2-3	CASSRTGHATDTQYF
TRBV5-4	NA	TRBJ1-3	CASSFGNTIYF
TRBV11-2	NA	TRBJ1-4	CASSLDNYSEKLFF
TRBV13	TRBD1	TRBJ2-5	CASSSRVGGFQETQYF
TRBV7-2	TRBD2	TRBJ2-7	CASSLAPGGIYEQYF
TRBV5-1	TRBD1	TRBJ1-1	CATLLRGQNTEAFF
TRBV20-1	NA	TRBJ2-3	CSASWTLSTDTQYF
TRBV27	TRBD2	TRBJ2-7	CASSITSGGAHEQYF
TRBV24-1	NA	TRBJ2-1	CATSDSEQDYNEQFF
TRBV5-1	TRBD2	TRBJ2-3	CASSLTSGRTDTQYF
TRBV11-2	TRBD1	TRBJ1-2	CASSSGQGISYTF
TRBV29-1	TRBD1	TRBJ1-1	CSAHDRGNTEAFF
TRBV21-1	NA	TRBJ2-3	CASSSDGVQSTDTQYF
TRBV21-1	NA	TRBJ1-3	CASSKPNRGQSSGNTIYF
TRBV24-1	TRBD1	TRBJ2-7	CAAGTAYEQYF
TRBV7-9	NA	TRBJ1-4	CAILGATNEKLFF
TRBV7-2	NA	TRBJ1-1	CASSTGPNTEAFF
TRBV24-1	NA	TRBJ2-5	CATSDLDTQETQYF
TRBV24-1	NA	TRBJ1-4	CATSDGAQSEKLFF
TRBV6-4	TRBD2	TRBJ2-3	CASSGDGGSYTQYF
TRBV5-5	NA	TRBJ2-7	CASSSGQGITYEQYF
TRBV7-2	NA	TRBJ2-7	CASSLVGGTTYEQYF
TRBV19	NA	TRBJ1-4	CASSPIRGSSNEKLFF
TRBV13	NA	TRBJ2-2	CASSLGIREAGELFF
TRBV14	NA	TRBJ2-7	CASSSGILYERYF
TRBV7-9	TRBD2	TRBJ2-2	CASSPPSGMNTGELFF
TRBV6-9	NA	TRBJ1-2	CASSSWTEDYGYTF
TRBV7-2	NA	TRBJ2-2	CASSPEVAGGTGELFF
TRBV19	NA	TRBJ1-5	CASSILGGWNQPQHF
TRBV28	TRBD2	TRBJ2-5	CASSFWDGGGETQYF
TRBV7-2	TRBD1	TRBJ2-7	CASSFSQGQQYF